These T cell receptor beta chains were read from a single sample in a study of control samples from healthy donors and cancer patients. The table came from immunoSEQ multiplex PCR; TCRdb's copy has only in-frame clones and leaves some out. The sample lists 100,000 to 150,000 clones, about 90% occurring once. Input material: blood. These receptors were obtained from a young man in good health. Both conserved end residues are part of each CDR3. A D gene is named only where the DNA matches it firmly. Not all rows give a size; the values are once, few, many and, for expanded clones, a class.

v_call: TRBV7-8
j_call: TRBJ1-4
cdr3_length: 21
clone_size: once
d_call: .
cdr3_aa: CASSSAPRKPGRGDLAEKLFF
cdr3_nt: TGTGCCAGCAGCTCGGCCCCACGGAAGCCTGGGAGGGGGGACCTTGCGGAAAAACTGTTTTTT

v_call: TRBV15
j_call: TRBJ2-7
cdr3_length: 14
clone_size: .
d_call: TRBD1
cdr3_aa: CATSGTGQGYEQYF
cdr3_nt: TGTGCCACCAGCGGTACGGGACAGGGATACGAGCAGTACTTC

v_call: TRBV6-6
j_call: TRBJ1-5
cdr3_length: 13
clone_size: .
d_call: .
cdr3_aa: CASSPGSHQPQHF
cdr3_nt: TGTGCCAGCAGCCCCGGCAGCCATCAGCCCCAGCATTTT

v_call: TRBV7-8
j_call: TRBJ1-5
cdr3_length: 16
clone_size: .
d_call: .
cdr3_aa: CASSLAGAGINQPQHF
cdr3_nt: TGTGCCAGCAGCTTAGCGGGCGCAGGAATCAATCAGCCCCAGCATTTT

v_call: TRBV30
j_call: TRBJ2-1
cdr3_length: 14
clone_size: .
d_call: TRBD2
cdr3_aa: CAYAGTRGYNEQFF
cdr3_nt: TGTGCCTACGCCGGGACTAGAGGATACAATGAGCAGTTCTTC

v_call: TRBV27
j_call: TRBJ2-3
cdr3_length: 15
clone_size: .
d_call: TRBD1
cdr3_aa: CASSYSGQSTDTQYF
cdr3_nt: TGTGCCAGCAGCTACTCGGGACAGAGCACAGATACGCAGTATTTT

v_call: TRBV12-3/TRBV12-4
j_call: TRBJ1-1
cdr3_length: 13
clone_size: few
d_call: TRBD1
cdr3_aa: CASSLDRGTEAFF
cdr3_nt: TGTGCCAGCAGTTTAGACAGGGGGACTGAAGCTTTCTTT

v_call: TRBV9
j_call: TRBJ2-3
cdr3_length: 16
clone_size: .
d_call: .
cdr3_aa: CASSVAGGPGADTQYF
cdr3_nt: TGTGCCAGCAGCGTAGCTGGAGGGCCGGGGGCAGATACGCAGTATTTT

v_call: TRBV11-2
j_call: TRBJ2-3
cdr3_length: 17
clone_size: .
d_call: TRBD2
cdr3_aa: CASSLGSAGGPRDTQYF
cdr3_nt: TGTGCCAGCAGCTTAGGGTCGGCGGGAGGGCCAAGGGATACGCAGTATTTT

v_call: TRBV19
j_call: TRBJ2-5
cdr3_length: 15
clone_size: .
d_call: .
cdr3_aa: CASSMRGQIQETQYF
cdr3_nt: TGTGCCAGTAGTATGAGAGGACAGATCCAAGAGACCCAGTACTTC

v_call: TRBV10-3
j_call: TRBJ2-1
cdr3_length: 15
clone_size: .
d_call: .
cdr3_aa: CAISEQGHSYNEQFF
cdr3_nt: TGTGCCATCAGTGAGCAGGGGCACTCCTACAATGAGCAGTTCTTC

v_call: TRBV5-8
j_call: TRBJ2-1
cdr3_length: 16
clone_size: .
d_call: .
cdr3_aa: CASSLELGATYNEQFF
cdr3_nt: TGTGCCAGCAGCTTGGAGCTAGGGGCAACCTACAATGAGCAGTTCTTC

v_call: TRBV27
j_call: TRBJ2-2
cdr3_length: 17
clone_size: .
d_call: TRBD1
cdr3_aa: CASSFLVTGGYSGELFF
cdr3_nt: TGTGCCAGCAGTTTTTTAGTGACAGGGGGCTATTCCGGGGAGCTGTTTTTT

v_call: TRBV19
j_call: TRBJ1-5
cdr3_length: 13
clone_size: once
d_call: .
cdr3_aa: CASSISFVQPQHF
cdr3_nt: TGTGCCAGTAGTATTAGTTTCGTTCAGCCCCAGCATTTT

v_call: TRBV7-2
j_call: TRBJ1-2
cdr3_length: 13
clone_size: .
d_call: .
cdr3_aa: CASSSPGPSGYTF
cdr3_nt: TGTGCCAGCAGTTCTCCGGGTCCCAGTGGCTACACCTTC

v_call: TRBV14
j_call: TRBJ2-5
cdr3_length: 12
clone_size: .
d_call: .
cdr3_aa: CASSQSVETQYF
cdr3_nt: TGTGCCAGCAGCCAATCCGTGGAGACCCAGTACTTC

v_call: TRBV28
j_call: TRBJ2-6
cdr3_length: 15
clone_size: .
d_call: .
cdr3_aa: CASRHPSSGANVLTF
cdr3_nt: TGTGCCAGCAGGCATCCAAGCTCTGGGGCCAACGTCCTGACTTTC